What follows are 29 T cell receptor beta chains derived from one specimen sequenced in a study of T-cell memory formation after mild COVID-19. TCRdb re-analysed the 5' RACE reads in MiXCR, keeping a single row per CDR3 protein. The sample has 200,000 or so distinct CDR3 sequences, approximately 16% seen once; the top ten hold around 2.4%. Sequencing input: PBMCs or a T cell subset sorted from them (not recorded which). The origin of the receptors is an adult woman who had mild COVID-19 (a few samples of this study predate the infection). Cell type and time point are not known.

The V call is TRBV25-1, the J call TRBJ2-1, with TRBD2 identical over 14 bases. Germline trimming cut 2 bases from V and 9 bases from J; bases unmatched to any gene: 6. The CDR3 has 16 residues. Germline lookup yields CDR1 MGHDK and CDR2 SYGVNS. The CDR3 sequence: CASSERTSGGFGEQFF. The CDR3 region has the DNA TGTGCCAGCAGTGAAAGGACTAGCGGGGGGTTTGGTGAGCAGTTCTTC.

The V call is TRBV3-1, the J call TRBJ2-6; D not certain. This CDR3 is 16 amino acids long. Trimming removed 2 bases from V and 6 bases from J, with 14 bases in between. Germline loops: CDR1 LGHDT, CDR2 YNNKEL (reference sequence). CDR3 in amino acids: CASSQMAGAMANVLTF. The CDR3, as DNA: TGTGCCAGCAGCCAAATGGCCGGTGCTATGGCCAACGTCCTGACTTTC.

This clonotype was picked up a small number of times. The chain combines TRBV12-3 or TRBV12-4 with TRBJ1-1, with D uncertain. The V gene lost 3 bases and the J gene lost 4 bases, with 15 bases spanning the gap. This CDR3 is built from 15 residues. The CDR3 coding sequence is TGTGCCAGCAGTTTCATGGGGTCTACTTTCACTGAAGCTTTCTTT. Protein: CASSFMGSTFTEAFF.

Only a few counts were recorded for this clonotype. The CDR3 nucleotides read TGCAGTGCTGAGCTCCTCAAATCGGCCCTCCACTTT. Its protein is CSAELLKSALHF. J is TRBJ1-6 and V is TRBV20-1; no reliable D call. This CDR3 comprises 12 residues. The germline V gene has CDR1 DFQATT and CDR2 SNEGSKA (reference sequence). Trimming removed 5 bases from V and 14 bases from J, with 16 bases in between.

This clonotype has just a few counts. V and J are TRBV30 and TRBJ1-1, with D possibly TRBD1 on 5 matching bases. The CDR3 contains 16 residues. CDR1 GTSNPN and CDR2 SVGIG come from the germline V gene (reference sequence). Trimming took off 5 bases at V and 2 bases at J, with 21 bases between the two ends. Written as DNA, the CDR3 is TGTGCCTGGGCCCAAGGGGTCGGGACGGTCAACACTGAAGCTTTCTTT. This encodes CAWAQGVGTVNTEAFF.

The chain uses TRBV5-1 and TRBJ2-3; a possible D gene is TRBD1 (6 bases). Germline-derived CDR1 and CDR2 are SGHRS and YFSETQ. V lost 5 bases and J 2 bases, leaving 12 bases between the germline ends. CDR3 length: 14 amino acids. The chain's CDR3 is CASRSGQHTDTQYF. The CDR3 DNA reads TGCGCCAGCAGAAGCGGACAGCACACAGATACGCAGTATTTT.

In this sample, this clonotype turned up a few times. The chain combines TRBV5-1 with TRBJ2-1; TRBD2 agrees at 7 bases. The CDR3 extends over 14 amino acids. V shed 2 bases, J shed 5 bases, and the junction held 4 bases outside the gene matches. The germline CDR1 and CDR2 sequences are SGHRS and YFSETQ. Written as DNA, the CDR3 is TGCGCCAGCAGCTTTGGGGGGGTAAACAATGAGCAGTTCTTC. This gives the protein CASSFGGVNNEQFF.

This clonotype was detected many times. The CDR3 here is CASSSPGLNTEAFF. The DNA for the CDR3 is TGTGCCAGCAGTTCGCCAGGATTGAACACTGAAGCTTTCTTT. The chain is built from TRBV6-5 and TRBJ1-1; no firm D call. Germline V gene lookup returns CDR1 MNHEY and CDR2 SVGAGI. This CDR3 comprises 14 residues. Trimming took off 4 bases at V and 0 bases at J, with 9 bases between the two ends.

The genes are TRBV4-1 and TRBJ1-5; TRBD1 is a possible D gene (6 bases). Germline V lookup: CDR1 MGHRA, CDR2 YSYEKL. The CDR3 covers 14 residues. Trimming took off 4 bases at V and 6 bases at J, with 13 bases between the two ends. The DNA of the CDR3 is TGCGCCAGCAGCCTGGGGCAGGGGAGTCAGCCCCAGCATTTT. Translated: CASSLGQGSQPQHF.

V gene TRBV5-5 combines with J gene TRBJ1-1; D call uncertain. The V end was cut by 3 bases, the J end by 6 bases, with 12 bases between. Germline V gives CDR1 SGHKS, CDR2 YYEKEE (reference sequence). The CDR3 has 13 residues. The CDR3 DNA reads TGTGCCAGCAGCTACCGAGGGAGCGCTGAAGCTTTCTTT. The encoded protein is CASSYRGSAEAFF.

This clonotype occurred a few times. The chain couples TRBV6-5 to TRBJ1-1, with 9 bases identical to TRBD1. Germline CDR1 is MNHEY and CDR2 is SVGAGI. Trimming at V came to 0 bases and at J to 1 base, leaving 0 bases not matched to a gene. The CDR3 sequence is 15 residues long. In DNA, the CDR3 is TGTGCCAGCAGTTACTCACAGGGGGCGAACACTGAAGCTTTCTTT. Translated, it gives CASSYSQGANTEAFF.

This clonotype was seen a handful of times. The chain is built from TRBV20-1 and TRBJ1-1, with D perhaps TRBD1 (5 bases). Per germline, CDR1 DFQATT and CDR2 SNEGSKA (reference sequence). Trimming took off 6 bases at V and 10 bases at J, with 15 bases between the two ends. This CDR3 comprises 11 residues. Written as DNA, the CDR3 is TGCAGTGCCTCAGACAGACGAGGAGCTTTCTTT. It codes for CSASDRRGAFF.

CDR3 sequence reads: CAWKWQGGGSTDTQYF. The CDR3 DNA is TGTGCCTGGAAATGGCAGGGCGGGGGTAGCACAGATACGCAGTATTTT. This chain joins TRBV30 and TRBJ2-3, with 7 bases that match TRBD2. V was clipped by 4 bases and J by 0 bases; unmatched bases: 10. This CDR3 has 16 amino acids. The germline gives CDR1 GTSNPN, CDR2 SVGIG (reference sequence).

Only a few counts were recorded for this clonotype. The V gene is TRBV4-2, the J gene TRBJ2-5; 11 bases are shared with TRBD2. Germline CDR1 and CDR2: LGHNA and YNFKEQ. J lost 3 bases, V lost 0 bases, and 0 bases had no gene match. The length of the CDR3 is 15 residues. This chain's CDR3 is CASSQELAGEETQYF. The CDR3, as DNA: TGTGCCAGCAGCCAAGAACTAGCGGGGGAAGAGACCCAGTACTTC.

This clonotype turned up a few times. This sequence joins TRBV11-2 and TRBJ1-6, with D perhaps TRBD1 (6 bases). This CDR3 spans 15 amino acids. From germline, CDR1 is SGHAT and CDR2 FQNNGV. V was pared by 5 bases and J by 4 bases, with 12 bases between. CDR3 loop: CASSTHREYNSPLHF. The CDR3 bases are TGTGCCAGCAGCACCCACAGGGAATATAATTCACCCCTCCACTTT.

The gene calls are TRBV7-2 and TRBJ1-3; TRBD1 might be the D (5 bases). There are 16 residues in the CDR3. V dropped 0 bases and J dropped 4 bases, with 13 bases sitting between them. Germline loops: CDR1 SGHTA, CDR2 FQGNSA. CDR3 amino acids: CASSLARGYSGNTIYF. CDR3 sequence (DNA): TGTGCCAGCAGCTTAGCACGGGGGTACTCGGGAAACACCATATATTTT.

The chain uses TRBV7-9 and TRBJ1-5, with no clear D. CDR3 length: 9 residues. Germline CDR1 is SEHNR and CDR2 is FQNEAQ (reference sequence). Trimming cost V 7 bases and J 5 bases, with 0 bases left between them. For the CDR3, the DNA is TGTGCCAGCAATCAGCCCCAGCATTTT. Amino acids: CASNQPQHF. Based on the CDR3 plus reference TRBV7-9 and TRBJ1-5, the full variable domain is DTGVSQNPRHKITKRGQNVTFRCDPISEHNRLYWYRQTLGQGPEFLTYFQNEAQLEKSRLLSDRFSAERPKGSFSTLEIQRTEQGDSAMYLCASNQPQHFGDGTRLSIL.

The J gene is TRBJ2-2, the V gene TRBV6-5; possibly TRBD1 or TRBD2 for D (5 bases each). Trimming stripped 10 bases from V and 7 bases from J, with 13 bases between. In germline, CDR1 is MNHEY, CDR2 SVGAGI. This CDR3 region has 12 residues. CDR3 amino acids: CATSWGFGELFF. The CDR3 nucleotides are TGTGCCACCTCTTGGGGGTTCGGGGAGCTGTTTTTT.

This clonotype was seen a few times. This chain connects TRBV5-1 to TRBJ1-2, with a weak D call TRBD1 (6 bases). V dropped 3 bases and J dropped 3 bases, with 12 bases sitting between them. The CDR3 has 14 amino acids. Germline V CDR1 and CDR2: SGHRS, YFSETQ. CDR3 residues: CASSSETGYYGYTF. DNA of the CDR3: TGCGCCAGCAGCTCCGAAACAGGGTACTATGGCTACACCTTC.

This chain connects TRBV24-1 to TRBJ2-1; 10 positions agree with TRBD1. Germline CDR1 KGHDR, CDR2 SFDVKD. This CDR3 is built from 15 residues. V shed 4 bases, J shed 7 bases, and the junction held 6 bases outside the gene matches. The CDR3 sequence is CATSEYGQGVNEQFF. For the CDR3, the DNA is TGTGCCACCAGTGAGTACGGACAGGGGGTAAATGAGCAGTTCTTC.

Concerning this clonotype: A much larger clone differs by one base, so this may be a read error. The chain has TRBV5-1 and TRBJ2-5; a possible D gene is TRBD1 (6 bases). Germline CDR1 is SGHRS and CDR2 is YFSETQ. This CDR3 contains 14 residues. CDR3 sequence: CASSTQSRGESQYF. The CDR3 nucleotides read TGCGCCAGCAGCACGCAGAGCAGGGGAGAGTCCCAGTACTTC.

CDR3 loop: CASSLAGRPLTDYEQYF. CDR3 nucleotides: TGTGCCAGCAGCTTGGCCGGGAGGCCATTGACAGACTACGAGCAGTACTTC. The V gene is TRBV5-6, the J gene TRBJ2-7; 7 nucleotides agree with TRBD2. The J segment lost 3 bases and the V segment lost 0 bases, leaving 12 bases of the junction unmatched. The CDR3 consists of 17 residues. The germline V gene encodes CDR1 SGHDT and CDR2 YYEEEE.

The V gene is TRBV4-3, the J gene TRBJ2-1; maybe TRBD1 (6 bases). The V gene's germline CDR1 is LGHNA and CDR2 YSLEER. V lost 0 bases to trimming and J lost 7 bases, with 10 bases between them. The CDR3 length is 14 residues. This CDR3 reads CASSQDLGANEQFF. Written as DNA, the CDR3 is TGCGCCAGCAGCCAAGATTTGGGGGCGAATGAGCAGTTCTTC.

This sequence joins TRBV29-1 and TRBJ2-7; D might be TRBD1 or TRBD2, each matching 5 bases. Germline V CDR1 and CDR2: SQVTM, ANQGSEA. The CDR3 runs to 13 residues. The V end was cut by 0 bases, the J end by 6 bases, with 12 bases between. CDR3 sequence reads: CSVEEKRGSEQYF. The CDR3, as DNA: TGCAGCGTTGAAGAAAAACGGGGCAGCGAGCAGTACTTC.

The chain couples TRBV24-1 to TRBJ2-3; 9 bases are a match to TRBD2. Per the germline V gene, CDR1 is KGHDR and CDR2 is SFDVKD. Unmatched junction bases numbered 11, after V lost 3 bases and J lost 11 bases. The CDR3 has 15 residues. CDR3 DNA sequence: TGTGCCACCAGTGATCCCGCCCGACTAGCGGAGGAGCAGTATTTT. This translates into CATSDPARLAEEQYF.

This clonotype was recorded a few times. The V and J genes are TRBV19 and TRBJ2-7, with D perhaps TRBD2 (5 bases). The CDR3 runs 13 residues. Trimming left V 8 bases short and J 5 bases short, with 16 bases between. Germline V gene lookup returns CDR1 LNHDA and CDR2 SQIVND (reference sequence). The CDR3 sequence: CASLDYQVDEQYF. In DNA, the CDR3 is TGTGCCAGTCTCGACTACCAGGTCGACGAGCAGTACTTC.

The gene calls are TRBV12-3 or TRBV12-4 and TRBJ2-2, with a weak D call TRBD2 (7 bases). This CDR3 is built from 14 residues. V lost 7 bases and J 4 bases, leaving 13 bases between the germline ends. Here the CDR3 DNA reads TGTGCCAGCACTGTAGGGGGGGGCACCGGGGAGCTGTTTTTT. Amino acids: CASTVGGGTGELFF.

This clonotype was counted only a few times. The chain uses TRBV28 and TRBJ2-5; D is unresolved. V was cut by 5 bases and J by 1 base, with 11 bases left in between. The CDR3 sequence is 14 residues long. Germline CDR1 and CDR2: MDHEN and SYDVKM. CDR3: CASSRLGRQETQYF. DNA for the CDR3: TGTGCCAGCAGTCGTCTAGGTCGCCAAGAGACCCAGTACTTC.

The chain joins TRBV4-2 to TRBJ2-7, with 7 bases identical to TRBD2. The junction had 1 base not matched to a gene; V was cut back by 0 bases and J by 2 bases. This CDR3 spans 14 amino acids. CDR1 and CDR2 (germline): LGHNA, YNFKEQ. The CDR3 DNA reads TGTGCCAGCAGCCAAGAGCTAGCGGCCTACGAGCAGTACTTC. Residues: CASSQELAAYEQYF.